Listed below are T cell receptor beta chains from one sample, sequenced in a study of CD8+CD57+ T cells in acquired aplastic anemia. MiXCR was run by TCRdb on the reads, yielding one entry per CDR3 protein. The repertoire holds 150,000 to 170,000 distinct CDR3 sequences, with 40% to 65% as singletons. The sequenced sample was sorted CD4+, CD8+, or CD8+CD57+ T cells (not recorded which) from PBMCs. These receptors originate from a human donor with aplastic anemia. Both conserved end residues are part of each CDR3. Each record gives: D gene, J gene, V gene, clone size, CDR3 DNA, CDR3 protein. The D gene is left open where the match is weak. Clone size is shown for a subset of rows, as once, few, many or a class of expanded clone.

NA	TRBJ1-5	TRBV15	NA	TGTGCCACCACTCATGGGTTCTCTCAGCCCCAGCATTTT	CATTHGFSQPQHF
NA	TRBJ2-3	TRBV2	NA	TGTGCCAGCAGTGCCGGGAATAAGCCGGGAGATACGCAGTATTTT	CASSAGNKPGDTQYF
NA	TRBJ1-4	TRBV10-3	NA	TGTGCCATCTCACATCACGGGGCCGGGGGCAAGTCTAATGAAAAACTGGTTTTT	CAISHHGAGGKSNEKLVF
NA	TRBJ1-1	TRBV2	NA	TGTGCCAGCAGCGTCCAGGGTAGCACTGAAGCTTTTTTT	CASSVQGSTEAFF
TRBD2	TRBJ2-5	TRBV5-5	many	TGTGCCAGCAGCTTCCGGCTTAGCGGGTCCCAAGAGACCCAGTACTTC	CASSFRLSGSQETQYF
TRBD1	TRBJ1-1	TRBV7-2	NA	TGTGCCAGCAGCTTATGGACAGGGCCGAACACTGAAGCTTTCTTT	CASSLWTGPNTEAFF
NA	TRBJ2-5	TRBV2	NA	TGTGCCCGCCGTAGGAGTTCGGAGGGGACCCAGTACTTC	CARRRSSEGTQYF
NA	TRBJ2-3	TRBV7-9	many	TGTGCCAGCGGGCAGATTAGCACAGATACGCAGTATTTT	CASGQISTDTQYF
NA	TRBJ1-2	TRBV19	NA	TGTGCCAGTAGCCCCCGCGCGGACTGGGCTAACTATGGCTACACCTTC	CASSPRADWANYGYTF
TRBD1	TRBJ1-1	TRBV11-2	NA	TGTGCCAGCAGGCTGGGCCCGGGACAGGACACTGAAGCTTTCTTT	CASRLGPGQDTEAFF
TRBD1	TRBJ1-6	TRBV2	NA	TGTGCCAGCGGGGACAGGGACTCCTATAATTCACCCCTCCACTTT	CASGDRDSYNSPLHF
NA	TRBJ2-7	TRBV29-1	NA	TGCAGCGTTGAAGACTGGCGGCAGCCCTACGAGCAGTACTTC	CSVEDWRQPYEQYF
TRBD1	TRBJ1-3	TRBV12-3/TRBV12-4	many	TGTGCCAGCAGTTTGACAGGGACTGGAAACACCATATATTTT	CASSLTGTGNTIYF
NA	TRBJ2-7	TRBV9	many	TGTGCCAGCAACCCCCTCGGCGCAGGGGACTACGAGCAGTACTTC	CASNPLGAGDYEQYF
NA	TRBJ1-1	TRBV7-8	many	TGTGCCAGCAGCTCTACCGAAGGTTTCCGCACTGAAGCTTTCTTT	CASSSTEGFRTEAFF
TRBD1	TRBJ2-3	TRBV11-2	NA	TGTGCCAGCAGAGACAGGGGGCCATTGGATACGCAGTATTTT	CASRDRGPLDTQYF
NA	TRBJ1-2	TRBV7-3	NA	TGTGCCAGCAGCTTAGGACAAGTCCATGGCTACACCTTC	CASSLGQVHGYTF